The next 5 T cell receptor beta chains were all read from a single sample in a study of cytomegalovirus exposure and HLA in healthy donors. The method was immunoSEQ multiplex PCR; TCRdb's version includes in-frame clones alone and lacks a portion of them. The data hold approximately 220,000 clones, with over 80% observed a single time. The source material was PBMCs. The receptor set was obtained from a woman aged 25 to 45 in good health and CMV-seropositive.

The chain combines TRBV7-8 with TRBJ2-1, with 9 bases identical to TRBD2. CDR1 and CDR2 (germline): SGHVS, FQNEAQ. This CDR3 region has 15 residues. The V gene end was trimmed by 2 bases and the J gene end by 7 bases; junction bases not matched to a gene: 6. For the CDR3, the DNA is TGTGCCAGCAGCTTAAGGAGCGGGAGGTGGAATGAGCAGTTCTTC. Translation gives CASSLRSGRWNEQFF.

The J gene is TRBJ2-1, the V gene TRBV9; 8 nucleotides agree with TRBD2. The CDR3 contains 15 residues. V dropped 3 bases and J dropped 0; count of bases not matched to a gene: 2. In germline, CDR1 is SGDLS, CDR2 YYNGEE. In nucleotides, the CDR3 is TGTGCCAGCAGCGGCGGGGGGTCCTCCTACAATGAGCAGTTCTTC. Its protein is CASSGGGSSYNEQFF.

The V call is TRBV11-2, the J call TRBJ2-1, with 13 bases matching TRBD2. The CDR3 spans 17 residues. Looked up from germline, CDR1 is SGHAT and CDR2 is FQNNGV. V trimming: 6 bases; J trimming: 8 bases; junction bases outside the gene matches: 13. The DNA of the CDR3 is TGTGCCAGCAGAGGGCCGGGACTAGCGGGAAGAGAGGATGAGCAGTTCTTC. It is translated as CASRGPGLAGREDEQFF. Supplemented by reference TRBV11-2 and TRBJ2-1, the full variable domain reads EAGVAQSPRYKIIEKRQSVAFWCNPISGHATLYWYQQILGQGPKLLIQFQNNGVVDDSQLPKDRFSAERLKGVDSTLKIQPAKLEDSAVYLCASRGPGLAGREDEQFFGPGTRLTVL.

The rearrangement joins TRBV10-3 to TRBJ2-7; weak D call: TRBD2 (6 bases). Trimming pared 8 bases from V and 2 bases from J, leaving 19 bases between. The CDR3 runs to 15 residues. Germline lookup yields CDR1 ENHRY and CDR2 SYGVKD. Written as DNA, the CDR3 is TGTGCCATCCAAGAACGGCGGGGTGGCACCTACGAGCAGTACTTC. It encodes CAIQERRGGTYEQYF.

The chain has TRBV6-1 and TRBJ2-1, with 9 bases identical to TRBD1. V lost 6 bases to trimming and J lost 4 bases; unmatched junction nucleotides: 7. In germline, CDR1 is MNHNS, CDR2 SASEGT. The CDR3 totals 15 residues. In DNA, the CDR3 is TGTGCCAGCAGGCCTCGGACAGGGGCATACAATGAGCAGTTCTTC. It is translated as CASRPRTGAYNEQFF.